This TCR beta chain came from a study of shared clonotypes between healthy human individuals. Whole-study results and caveats: The four-donor shared clonotypes exceeded non-shared clonotypes in generation probability, with non-shared ones scoring lower.

TCRdb keeps only in-frame clones here, not all; method: immunoSEQ multiplex PCR. This table holds roughly 2.2 million clones, approximately 93% found once. Concerning this clone itself: Its antigen is not known.

The CDR3 spans 12 residues. The germline gives CDR1 LNHDA, CDR2 SQIVND (reference sequence). Trimming pared 3 bases from V and 7 bases from J, leaving 7 bases between. The chain uses TRBV19 and TRBJ1-5; D call uncertain. The specimen sequenced was naive CD4+ T cells from PBMCs. Sample subset: CD45RA+ positively selected. This sequence originates from a man aged 18 to 29 in good health. Some clones in this sample may be carry-over from other donors' samples. The CDR3 region has the DNA TGTGCCAGTAGTATGGTGGGGCAGCCCCAGCATTTT. Its translation: CASSMVGQPQHF.